These T cell receptor beta chains were read from a single sample in a study of blood T cell repertoires in COVID-19. Profiled with immunoSEQ multiplex PCR; TCRdb holds only in-frame clones, not every one. The table shows approximately 150,000 clones, with approximately 81% occurring only once. The sequencing input was peripheral blood. The receptors stem from a human donor with acute or convalescent COVID-19. The donor label of this sample is uncertain. The CDR3 runs from the conserved cysteine through the conserved F or W.

cdr3_aa j_call v_call
CASSVGRGLRGTEAFF TRBJ1-1 TRBV9
CASSLGQKFSGNTIYF TRBJ1-3 TRBV7-2
CASSLEGAKNSPLHF TRBJ1-6 TRBV5-1
CASSPPGSGYTEAFF TRBJ1-1 TRBV18
CASSLRGGRGSDTQYF TRBJ2-3 TRBV7-2
CASSLYKKSYSNQPQHF TRBJ1-5 TRBV19
CASSETGTGVSQPQHF TRBJ1-5 TRBV5-6
CASSDGRGGLHQPQHF TRBJ1-5 TRBV9
CAWKQGLNTEAFF TRBJ1-1 TRBV30
CASSSQGTINTGELFF TRBJ2-2 TRBV7-9
CASSGQGDYGYTF TRBJ1-2 TRBV2
CASSDSGRAPMDTEAFF TRBJ1-1 TRBV2
CASSQDRPGGAANEKLFF TRBJ1-4 TRBV4-3
CASSGQLRETQYF TRBJ2-5 TRBV12-3/TRBV12-4
CASSTDRGHTEAFF TRBJ1-1 TRBV2
CASSPTGFSYNEQFF TRBJ2-1 TRBV7-3
CASSSGLDASSYEQYF TRBJ2-7 TRBV9
CASSLVPRQGAGYTF TRBJ1-2 TRBV7-9
CASSPGQGRNTIYF TRBJ1-3 TRBV7-2
CASSQMPGTSSPADYGYTF TRBJ1-2 TRBV4-2
CASSFPLSGSETQYF TRBJ2-5 TRBV7-8
CASSVSAYEQYF TRBJ2-7 TRBV19
CASSRGPSGNTGELFF TRBJ2-2 TRBV5-1
CASSPRGTPNEQFF TRBJ2-1 TRBV9